This T cell receptor beta chain was captured by sequencing in a study of patients and donors after allogeneic stem cell transplantation. CDR3 size: 13 residues. V shed 5 bases and J shed 7 bases, with 12 bases lying between them. CDR1 is MNHEY and CDR2 is SMNVEV in the germline V gene (reference sequence). A single record per CDR3 protein comes from TCRdb applying MiXCR to the RT-PCR reads. The sample comprises about 150,000 distinct CDR3 sequences, about a third of which are singletons, and 50% rests with the top ten. The sequenced material came from blood, either unsorted or a sorted T cell fraction (not recorded which). The genes are TRBV27 and TRBJ1-5; no clear D. The source of this sequence is a human donor who was either an allogeneic HSCT recipient or a stem cell or donor lymphocyte infusion donor (not recorded which). It is not recorded whose cells these are; they may come from a transplant donor. DNA of the CDR3: TGTGCCAGCAGTACCCCCGCGGGACAGCCCCAGCATTTT. Its translation is CASSTPAGQPQHF.